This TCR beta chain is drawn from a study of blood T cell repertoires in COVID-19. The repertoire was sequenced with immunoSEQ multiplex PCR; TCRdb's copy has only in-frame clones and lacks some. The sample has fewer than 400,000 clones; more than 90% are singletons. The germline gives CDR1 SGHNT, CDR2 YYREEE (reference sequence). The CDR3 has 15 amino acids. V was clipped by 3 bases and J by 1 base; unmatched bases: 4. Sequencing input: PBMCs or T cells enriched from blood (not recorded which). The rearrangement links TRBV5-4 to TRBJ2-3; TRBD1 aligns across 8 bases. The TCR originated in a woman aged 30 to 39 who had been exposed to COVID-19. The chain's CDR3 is CASSSATGGTDTQYF. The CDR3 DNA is TGTGCCAGCAGCTCGGCGACAGGGGGCACAGATACGCAGTATTTT.